These 25 T cell receptor beta chains originate from one sample sequenced in a study of cytomegalovirus exposure and HLA in healthy donors. Researchers ran the PCR with 60 Vbeta and 13 Jbeta primers. This table comes from immunoSEQ multiplex PCR, and its TCRdb copy is limited to in-frame clones, with some not included. The sample table includes about 130,000 clones. The sequenced sample was PBMCs. The receptors here all came from a woman aged 40 to 50 in good health and CMV-seropositive.

The chain couples TRBV19 to TRBJ1-3, with D unclear. CDR3 size: 15 residues. The V end lost 5 bases, the J end lost 4 bases, and 15 bases lay between the germline ends. The V gene's germline CDR1 is LNHDA and CDR2 SQIVND (reference sequence). CDR3 nucleotides: TGTGCCAGTAGTCCTCACGGGTCGACCGGAAACACCATATATTTT. It specifies CASSPHGSTGNTIYF.

The chain uses TRBV5-4 and TRBJ2-7; 7 bases match TRBD2. V trimming: 0 bases; J trimming: 2 bases; junction bases outside the gene matches: 8. Per the germline V gene, CDR1 is SGHNT and CDR2 is YYREEE (reference sequence). This CDR3 is 16 amino acids long. CDR3 DNA: TGTGCCAGCAGCTTGGGTGGAGCGGGATTAACCTACGAGCAGTACTTC. This sequence encodes CASSLGGAGLTYEQYF. Variable domain in full (rest from reference TRBV5-4 and TRBJ2-7): ETGVTQSPTHLIKTRGQQVTLRCSSQSGHNTVSWYQQALGQGPQFIFQYYREEENGRGNFPPRFSGLQFPNYSSELNVNALELDDSALYLCASSLGGAGLTYEQYFGPGTRLTVT.

The chain has TRBV5-1 and TRBJ1-4; D unresolved. The CDR3 loop spans 17 amino acids. Per germline, CDR1 SGHRS and CDR2 YFSETQ. Between the trimmed V and J ends, which lost 3 bases and 5 bases, there was a span of 20 bases. The DNA of the CDR3 is TGCGCCAGCAGCTCCACCTGGTTGACGGGGAGAAATGAAAAACTGTTTTTT. This codes for CASSSTWLTGRNEKLFF.

This chain uses TRBV28 with TRBJ1-1, with 7 bases matching TRBD1. The CDR3 totals 15 residues. V gave up 3 bases and J gave up 5 bases; unmatched junction bases: 9. The germline V gene encodes CDR1 MDHEN and CDR2 SYDVKM. CDR3 sequence reads: CASSFSGRGRTEAFF. The DNA for the CDR3 is TGTGCCAGCAGTTTTAGCGGCAGGGGGAGAACTGAAGCTTTCTTT.

The chain employs TRBV27 and TRBJ1-2; possible D gene TRBD1, 6 bases. CDR3 length equals 15 residues. Between the trimmed V and J ends, which lost 2 bases and 6 bases, there was a span of 16 bases. The germline V gene has CDR1 MNHEY and CDR2 SMNVEV (reference sequence). As DNA, the CDR3 is TGTGCCAGCAGTTTACGGGGGGCGTCAGTCGATGGCTACACCTTC. Its translation is CASSLRGASVDGYTF.

The rearrangement links TRBV5-1 to TRBJ1-3, with 7 bases fitting TRBD1. Per germline, CDR1 SGHRS and CDR2 YFSETQ. J was trimmed by 0 bases and V by 3 bases; bases with no gene match: 9. The CDR3 contains 17 residues. The CDR3 nucleotides read TGCGCCAGCAGCTCGTCAGGGGGGCCGAGCTCTGGAAACACCATATATTTT. It codes for CASSSSGGPSSGNTIYF.

The chain recombines TRBV29-1 with TRBJ1-1, with TRBD1 matching 9 bases. This CDR3 has 14 amino acids. The V and J ends lost 4 bases and 1 base, in that order; junction bases with no gene match: 4. The germline CDR1 and CDR2 sequences are SQVTM and ANQGSEA. As DNA, the CDR3 is TGCAGCGTTGCACAGGGGGCGGAGAACACTGAAGCTTTCTTT. It is translated as CSVAQGAENTEAFF.

The chain has TRBV19 and TRBJ2-6, with a weak D call TRBD1 (7 bases). The CDR3 covers 17 residues. The ends were cut back, 1 base at V and 0 bases at J, with 10 bases in the middle. Germline V gene data show CDR1 as LNHDA and CDR2 as SQIVND (reference sequence). The CDR3 spells CASSIGGTASGANVLTF. The DNA of the CDR3 is TGTGCCAGTAGTATAGGCGGGACAGCCTCTGGGGCCAACGTCCTGACTTTC.

This chain connects TRBV6-5 to TRBJ2-1, with 8 bases aligning to TRBD2. Germline V CDR1 and CDR2: MNHEY, SVGAGI. The ends lost 6 bases at V and 2 bases at J; junction bases unmatched: 6. CDR3 length: 15 amino acids. CDR3 DNA: TGTGCCAGCAGACCCCTAGCGGGTCCCTACAATGAGCAGTTCTTC. Translated: CASRPLAGPYNEQFF.

V usage is TRBV5-1 and J usage is TRBJ2-7; tentatively, D is TRBD2 (5 bases). Germline V gives CDR1 SGHRS, CDR2 YFSETQ. The V end was cut by 0 bases, the J end by 2 bases, with 12 bases between. CDR3 length equals 15 residues. The CDR3 sequence: CASSLEGEIPYEQYF. CDR3 in DNA: TGCGCCAGCAGCTTGGAGGGAGAAATCCCCTACGAGCAGTACTTC.

This chain connects TRBV5-4 to TRBJ2-7; 10 bases align to TRBD1. Looked up from germline, CDR1 is SGHNT and CDR2 is YYREEE (reference sequence). The CDR3 is 14 residues long. The junction had 7 bases not matched to a gene; V was cut back by 4 bases and J by 6 bases. The CDR3, as DNA: TGTGCCAGCAGCCCCCGGGACAGGGGAACCGAGCAGTACTTC. Encoded protein: CASSPRDRGTEQYF.

The chain couples TRBV7-8 to TRBJ2-1, with a weak D call TRBD2 (7 bases). This CDR3 spans 15 amino acids. CDR1 and CDR2 from the germline V gene are SGHVS and FQNEAQ. V lost 5 bases and J 6 bases, leaving 17 bases between the germline ends. CDR3 region: CASSVRGGAFNEQFF. CDR3 nucleotide sequence: TGTGCCAGCAGCGTCCGAGGGGGGGCCTTCAATGAGCAGTTCTTC.

V is TRBV6-6 and J is TRBJ1-5; D perhaps matches TRBD1 (5 bases). The CDR3 runs to 16 residues. Germline V gene data show CDR1 as MNHNY and CDR2 as SVGAGI (reference sequence). V was trimmed by 0 bases and J by 2 bases, leaving 11 bases between them. CDR3 sequence (DNA): TGTGCCAGCAGTTACTCGAAAGGGGATGGCAATCAGCCCCAGCATTTT. Protein sequence: CASSYSKGDGNQPQHF.

V gene TRBV9 combines with J gene TRBJ1-5, with a weak D call TRBD1 (6 bases). Germline V CDR1 and CDR2: SGDLS, YYNGEE. Between the trimmed V and J ends, which lost 3 bases and 5 bases, there was a span of 12 bases. This CDR3 is built from 14 residues. The CDR3 region has the DNA TGTGCCAGCAGCGAACAGGGTGAGCATCAGCCCCAGCATTTT. Translation gives CASSEQGEHQPQHF.

The chain carries TRBV7-9 and TRBJ1-1; D is unclear. Germline V gene data show CDR1 as SEHNR and CDR2 as FQNEAQ (reference sequence). V lost 8 bases to trimming and J lost 2 bases, with 6 bases between them. The CDR3 is 11 residues long. CDR3 in amino acids: CASGRNTEAFF. CDR3 sequence (DNA): TGTGCCAGCGGGAGAAACACTGAAGCTTTCTTT.

The chain recombines TRBV7-8 with TRBJ2-7; TRBD2 aligns across 8 bases. The V segment lost 1 base and the J segment 3 bases; nucleotides outside the gene matches: 2. The CDR3 extends over 14 amino acids. Germline lookup yields CDR1 SGHVS and CDR2 FQNEAQ. CDR3 sequence (DNA): TGTGCCAGCAGCTTAGTAACTAGCGGCTACGAGCAGTACTTC. The encoded protein is CASSLVTSGYEQYF. The whole variable domain, remainder taken from reference TRBV7-8 and TRBJ2-7, is GAGVSQSPRYKVAKRGQDVALRCDPISGHVSLFWYQQALGQGPEFLTYFQNEAQLDKSGLPSDRFFAERPEGSVSTLKIQRTQQEDSAVYLCASSLVTSGYEQYFGPGTRLTVT.

As for this clone: A junction end diverges from the germline sequence, so it may reflect a read error. V gene TRBV30 combines with J gene TRBJ1-4, with 8 bases lining up with TRBD1. Germline V gene lookup returns CDR1 GTSNPN and CDR2 SVGIG (reference sequence). There are 13 residues in the CDR3. Here the CDR3 reads CAWSGGTGQATYF. In DNA, the CDR3 is TGTGCCTGGAGTGGCGGAACGGGACAGGCAACCTATTTT.

The chain employs TRBV4-1 and TRBJ1-1; 9 bases map to TRBD1. The CDR3 has 16 residues. Germline CDR1 is MGHRA and CDR2 is YSYEKL. V lost 1 base to trimming and J lost 3 bases; unmatched junction nucleotides: 6. The CDR3: CASSQVHRGRDTEAFF. CDR3 nucleotides: TGCGCCAGCAGCCAAGTCCACAGGGGGCGGGACACTGAAGCTTTCTTT.

The genes are TRBV6-5 and TRBJ2-7; no clear D gene. The V end lost 3 bases, the J end lost 6 bases, and 9 bases lay between the germline ends. The CDR3 covers 12 residues. Germline CDR1 reads MNHEY; CDR2 reads SVGAGI. CDR3 loop: CASSYNSGEQYF. The CDR3 nucleotides read TGTGCCAGCAGTTATAACTCGGGCGAGCAGTACTTC.

About this clone: The same CDR3 can be traced to other DNA sequences in this sample. V and J are TRBV10-3 and TRBJ2-5; 10 positions match TRBD1. Losses at the gene ends were 0 bases for V and 5 bases for J; bases not matched to a gene: 3. Germline CDR1 is ENHRY and CDR2 is SYGVKD. This CDR3 is 15 amino acids long. The CDR3 spells CAISESRTGGETQYF. For the CDR3, the DNA is TGTGCCATCAGTGAGTCGAGGACAGGGGGGGAGACCCAGTACTTC.

V usage is TRBV6-5 and J usage is TRBJ2-3; no firm D call. There are 13 residues in the CDR3. V dropped 6 bases and J dropped 2 bases, with 9 bases sitting between them. From germline, CDR1 is MNHEY and CDR2 SVGAGI. The CDR3 region is CASSPDFTDTQYF. CDR3 DNA: TGTGCCAGCAGCCCAGACTTCACAGATACGCAGTATTTT.

V gene TRBV5-1 combines with J gene TRBJ2-7, with 8 positions matching TRBD1. The CDR3 is made up of 13 amino acids. V gave up 3 bases and J gave up 6 bases; unmatched junction bases: 5. Germline V gene sequence: CDR1 SGHRS, CDR2 YFSETQ. CDR3 in DNA: TGCGCCAGCAGCTACGGACAGGGAACCGAGCAGTACTTC. The encoded protein is CASSYGQGTEQYF. The variable domain in full, completed from reference TRBV5-1 and TRBJ2-7, reads KAGVTQTPRYLIKTRGQQVTLSCSPISGHRSVSWYQQTPGQGLQFLFEYFSETQRNKGNFPGRFSGRQFSNSRSEMNVSTLELGDSALYLCASSYGQGTEQYFGPGTRLTVT.

Concerning this clone: One end of the junction is discordant with germline, which a read error may explain. The rearrangement links TRBV5-1 to TRBJ2-7, with a possible D match to TRBD2 (6 bases). Germline V gene lookup returns CDR1 SGHRS and CDR2 YFSETQ. This CDR3 region has 12 residues. This CDR3 is CASGFGGGEQYF. Written as DNA, the CDR3 is TGCGCCAGCGGCTTCGGGGGTGGGGAGCAGTACTTC.

The chain combines TRBV29-1 with TRBJ2-7, with a tentative D call TRBD2 (6 bases). The length of the CDR3 is 14 residues. V was trimmed by 2 bases and J by 3 bases, leaving 14 bases between them. The germline gives CDR1 SQVTM, CDR2 ANQGSEA. DNA of the CDR3: TGCAGCGTTGAATCGGGAGAATCAGACTACGAGCAGTACTTC. It translates to CSVESGESDYEQYF.

For the CDR3, the DNA is TGCGCCAGCAGCCAAGTAAGGGGGGGCGGTGAAAAACTGTTTTTT. It is translated as CASSQVRGGGEKLFF. The V call is TRBV4-1, the J call TRBJ1-4; possible D gene TRBD1, 6 bases. Trimming cost V 1 base and J 7 bases, with 13 bases left between them. CDR1 is MGHRA, CDR2 YSYEKL, per germline. The CDR3 sequence is 15 residues long.